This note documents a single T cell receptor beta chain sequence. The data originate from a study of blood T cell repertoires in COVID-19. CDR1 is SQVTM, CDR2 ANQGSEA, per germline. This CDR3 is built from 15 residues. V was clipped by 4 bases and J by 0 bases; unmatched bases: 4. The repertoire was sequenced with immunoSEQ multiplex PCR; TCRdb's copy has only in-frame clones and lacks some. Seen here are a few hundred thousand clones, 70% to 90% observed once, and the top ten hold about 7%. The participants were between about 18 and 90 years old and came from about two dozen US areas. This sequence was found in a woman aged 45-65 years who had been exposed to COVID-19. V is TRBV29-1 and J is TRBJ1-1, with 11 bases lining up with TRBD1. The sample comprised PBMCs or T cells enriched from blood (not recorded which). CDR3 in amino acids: CSVVRDRGLNTEAFF. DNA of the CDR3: TGCAGCGTTGTCCGGGACAGGGGGTTGAACACTGAAGCTTTCTTT.